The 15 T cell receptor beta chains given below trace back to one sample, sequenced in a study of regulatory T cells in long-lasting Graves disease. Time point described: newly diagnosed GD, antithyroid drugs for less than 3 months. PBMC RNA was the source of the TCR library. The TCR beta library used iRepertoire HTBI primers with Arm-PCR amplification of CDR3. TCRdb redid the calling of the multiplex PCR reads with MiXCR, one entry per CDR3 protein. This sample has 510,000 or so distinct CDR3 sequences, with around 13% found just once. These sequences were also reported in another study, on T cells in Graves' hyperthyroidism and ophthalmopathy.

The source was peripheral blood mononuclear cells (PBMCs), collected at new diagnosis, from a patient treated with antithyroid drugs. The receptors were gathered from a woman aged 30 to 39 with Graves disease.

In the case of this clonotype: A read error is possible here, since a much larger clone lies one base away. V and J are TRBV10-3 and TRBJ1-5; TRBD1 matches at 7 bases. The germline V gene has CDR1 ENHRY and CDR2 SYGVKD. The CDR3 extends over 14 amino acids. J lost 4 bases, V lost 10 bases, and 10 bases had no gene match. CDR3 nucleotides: TGTGCCACTCATGGGGGGACAGCAAATCAGCCCCAGCATTTT. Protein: CATHGGTANQPQHF.

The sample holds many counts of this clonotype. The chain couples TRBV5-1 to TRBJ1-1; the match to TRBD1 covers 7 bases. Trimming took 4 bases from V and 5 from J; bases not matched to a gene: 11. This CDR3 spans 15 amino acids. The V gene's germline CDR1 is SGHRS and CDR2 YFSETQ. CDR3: CASSLTEGAWTEAFF. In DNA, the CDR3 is TGCGCCAGCAGCCTAACGGAGGGGGCTTGGACTGAAGCTTTCTTT.

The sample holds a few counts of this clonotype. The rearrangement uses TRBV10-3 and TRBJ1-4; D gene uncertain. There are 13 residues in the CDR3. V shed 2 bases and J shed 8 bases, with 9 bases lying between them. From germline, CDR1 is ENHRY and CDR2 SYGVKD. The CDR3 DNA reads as TGTGCCATCAGTGAGGGACTCGGGGAAAAACTGTTTTTT. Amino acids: CAISEGLGEKLFF.

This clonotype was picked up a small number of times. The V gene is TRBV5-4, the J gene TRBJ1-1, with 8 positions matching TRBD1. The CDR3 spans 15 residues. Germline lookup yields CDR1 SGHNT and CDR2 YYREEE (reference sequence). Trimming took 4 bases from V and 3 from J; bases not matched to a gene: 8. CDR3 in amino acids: CASSRIRGLYTEAFF. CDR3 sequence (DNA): TGTGCCAGCAGCAGAATCAGGGGGCTCTACACTGAAGCTTTCTTT.

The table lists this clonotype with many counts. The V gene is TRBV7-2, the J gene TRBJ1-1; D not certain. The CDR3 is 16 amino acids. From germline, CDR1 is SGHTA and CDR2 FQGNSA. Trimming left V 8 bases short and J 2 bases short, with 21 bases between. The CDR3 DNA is TGTGCCAGCGTCTCTGGCGGACGGCCTGGAAACACTGAAGCTTTCTTT. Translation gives CASVSGGRPGNTEAFF.

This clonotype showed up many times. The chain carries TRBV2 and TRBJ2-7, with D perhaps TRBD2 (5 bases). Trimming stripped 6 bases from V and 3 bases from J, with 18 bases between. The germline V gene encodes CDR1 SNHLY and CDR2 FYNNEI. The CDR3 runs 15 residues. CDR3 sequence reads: CASRFQQRSGYEQYF. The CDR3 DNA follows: TGTGCCAGCAGGTTTCAGCAGCGGTCCGGCTACGAGCAGTACTTC.

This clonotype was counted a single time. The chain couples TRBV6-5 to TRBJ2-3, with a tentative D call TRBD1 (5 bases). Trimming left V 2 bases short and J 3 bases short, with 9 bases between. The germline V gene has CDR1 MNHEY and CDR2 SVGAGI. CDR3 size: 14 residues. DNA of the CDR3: TGTGCCAGCAGTTACGGCTCAGGGACAGATACGCAGTATTTT. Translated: CASSYGSGTDTQYF.

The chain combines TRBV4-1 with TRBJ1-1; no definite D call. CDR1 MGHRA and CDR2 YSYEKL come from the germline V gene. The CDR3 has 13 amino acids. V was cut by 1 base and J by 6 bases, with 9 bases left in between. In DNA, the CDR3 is TGCGCCAGCAGCCAAGCCCCACCACCTGAAGCTTTCTTT. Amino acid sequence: CASSQAPPPEAFF.

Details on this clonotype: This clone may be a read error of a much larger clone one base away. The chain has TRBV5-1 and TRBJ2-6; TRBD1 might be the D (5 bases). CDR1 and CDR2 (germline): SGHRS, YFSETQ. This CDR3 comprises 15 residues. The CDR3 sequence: CASSLDTSGAIVLTF. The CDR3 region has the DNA TGCGCCAGCAGCCTGGATACCTCTGGGGCCATCGTCCTGACTTTC.

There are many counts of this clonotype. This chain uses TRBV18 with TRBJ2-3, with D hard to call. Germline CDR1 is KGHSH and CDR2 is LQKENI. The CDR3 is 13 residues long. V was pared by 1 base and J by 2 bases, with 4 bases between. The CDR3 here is CASSPLYTDTQYF. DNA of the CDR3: TGTGCCAGCTCACCACTATACACAGATACGCAGTATTTT.

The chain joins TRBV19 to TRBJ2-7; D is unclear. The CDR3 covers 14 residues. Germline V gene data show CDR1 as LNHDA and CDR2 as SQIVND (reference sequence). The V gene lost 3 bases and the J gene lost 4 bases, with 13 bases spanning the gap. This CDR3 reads CASSMTLTRYEQYF. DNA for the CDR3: TGTGCCAGTAGTATGACCCTCACACGTTACGAGCAGTACTTC. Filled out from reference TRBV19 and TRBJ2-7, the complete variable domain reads DGGITQSPKYLFRKEGQNVTLSCEQNLNHDAMYWYRQDPGQGLRLIYYSQIVNDFQKGDIAEGYSVSREKKESFPLTVTSAQKNPTAFYLCASSMTLTRYEQYFGPGTRLTVT.

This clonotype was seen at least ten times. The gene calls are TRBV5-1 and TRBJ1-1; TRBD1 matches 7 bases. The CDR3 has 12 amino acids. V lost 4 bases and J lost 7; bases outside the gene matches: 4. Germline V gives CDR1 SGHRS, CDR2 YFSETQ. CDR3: CASSLGQHEAFF. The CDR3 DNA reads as TGCGCCAGCAGCCTGGGACAGCATGAAGCTTTCTTT.

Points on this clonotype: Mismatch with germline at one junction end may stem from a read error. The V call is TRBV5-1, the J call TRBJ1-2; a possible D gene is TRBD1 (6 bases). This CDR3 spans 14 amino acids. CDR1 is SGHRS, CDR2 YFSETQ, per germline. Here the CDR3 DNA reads TGTGCCAGCAGCTTACCGGGACACCCCTATGGCTACACCTTC. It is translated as CASSLPGHPYGYTF. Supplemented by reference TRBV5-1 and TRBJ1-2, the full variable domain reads KAGVTQTPRYLIKTRGQQVTLSCSPISGHRSVSWYQQTPGQGLQFLFEYFSETQRNKGNFPGRFSGRQFSNSRSEMNVSTLELGDSALYLCASSLPGHPYGYTFGSGTRLTVV.

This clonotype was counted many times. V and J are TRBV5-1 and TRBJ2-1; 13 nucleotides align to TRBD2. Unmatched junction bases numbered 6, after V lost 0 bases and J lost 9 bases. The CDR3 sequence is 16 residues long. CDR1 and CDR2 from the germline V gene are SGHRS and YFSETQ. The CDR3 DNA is TGCGCCAGCAGCTTGGCCGTGACTAGCGGGAGGATTGAGCAGTTCTTC. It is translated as CASSLAVTSGRIEQFF.

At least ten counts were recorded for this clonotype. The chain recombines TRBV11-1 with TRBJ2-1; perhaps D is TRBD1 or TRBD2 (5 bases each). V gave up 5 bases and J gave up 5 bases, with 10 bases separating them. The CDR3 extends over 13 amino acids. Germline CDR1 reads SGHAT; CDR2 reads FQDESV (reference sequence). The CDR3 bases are TGTGCCAGCAGCACCGGGACCCACAATGAGCAGTTCTTC. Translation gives CASSTGTHNEQFF.